This entry is about one TCR beta chain. No antigen is known for it. The data stem from a study of blood T cells in healthy people across ages. Regarding the study as a whole: TCR beta diversity correlated strongly with naive T cell percentage. Diversity of TCR beta per million T cells declined in a roughly linear way with age.

A J-beta primer mix and a sample-barcoded 5' primer were used in a second PCR of about 6 to 12 cycles. Via MiXCR, TCRdb re-called the 5' RACE reads, giving one row per CDR3 protein. This table has 1.5 million to 2 million distinct CDR3 sequences, approximately 30% appearing once. V lost 10 bases to trimming and J lost 6 bases; unmatched junction nucleotides: 11. Germline V gives CDR1 MNHEY, CDR2 SVGEGT. CDR3 length: 14 residues. The J gene is TRBJ2-1, the V gene TRBV6-2 or TRBV6-3; 8 bases align to TRBD2. The TCR comes from a woman aged 25 to 39 in good health. Material: blood. The CDR3 here is CATPPGLVFNEQFF. The CDR3 nucleotides read TGTGCCACACCGCCGGGACTAGTTTTCAATGAGCAGTTCTTC.